This entry lists 30 T cell receptor beta chains sequenced from one sample in a study of blood T cell repertoires in COVID-19. Libraries were prepared by immunoSEQ multiplex PCR; TCRdb keeps only in-frame clonotypes and omits some of them. There are over 95,000 clones in the sample; more than 65% occur only once, and 1.5% to 1.7% lies in the top ten. Sequenced: peripheral blood. The receptors were gathered from a man in his fifties with acute or convalescent COVID-19.

The chain couples TRBV19 to TRBJ1-5; tentative D call: TRBD1 (5 bases). The germline V and J ends were trimmed by 1 base and 2 bases, with 9 bases remaining between them. Germline V gene sequence: CDR1 LNHDA, CDR2 SQIVND (reference sequence). The length of the CDR3 is 15 residues. The DNA for the CDR3 is TGTGCCAGTAGTATAGGAGACAGAGGCAATCAGCCCCAGCATTTT. This gives the protein CASSIGDRGNQPQHF.

V and J are TRBV4-2 and TRBJ2-1; TRBD1 is a possible D gene (5 bases). The CDR3 length is 17 residues. Germline V lookup: CDR1 LGHNA, CDR2 YNFKEQ. The ends were cut back, 0 bases at V and 6 bases at J, with 18 bases in the middle. The chain's CDR3 is CASSQDLASQGPNEQFF. In DNA, the CDR3 is TGTGCCAGCAGCCAAGATCTTGCGAGCCAGGGCCCCAATGAGCAGTTCTTC.

This clone was seen just once. J is TRBJ2-2 and V is TRBV18; D is perhaps TRBD1 (5 bases). The V gene lost 4 bases and the J gene lost 1 base, with 10 bases spanning the gap. The CDR3 consists of 15 residues. Germline V CDR1 and CDR2: KGHSH, LQKENI. The CDR3 is CASSRSTENTGELFF. CDR3 coding DNA: TGTGCCAGCTCACGTTCGACAGAGAACACCGGGGAGCTGTTTTTT.

The V and J genes are TRBV27 and TRBJ2-3; TRBD2 matches at 7 bases. Per germline, CDR1 MNHEY and CDR2 SMNVEV (reference sequence). Unmatched junction bases numbered 1, after V lost 2 bases and J lost 2 bases. The CDR3 contains 14 residues. CDR3 amino acids: CASSLGGVTDTQYF. As DNA, the CDR3 is TGTGCCAGCAGTTTAGGGGGGGTCACAGATACGCAGTATTTT.

V usage is TRBV11-1 and J usage is TRBJ2-7; D perhaps matches TRBD1 (6 bases). V shed 2 bases and J shed 0 bases, with 11 bases lying between them. Germline V gives CDR1 SGHAT, CDR2 FQDESV (reference sequence). This CDR3 region has 15 residues. CDR3 loop: CASSLSWTASYEQYF. The CDR3 coding sequence is TGTGCCAGCAGCTTATCCTGGACAGCCTCCTACGAGCAGTACTTC.

Only a few counts were recorded for this clone. At one boundary the junction diverges from the germline segment, which might be a read error. V is TRBV27 and J is TRBJ1-3; no firm D call. This CDR3 has 16 residues. Germline V gene sequence: CDR1 MNHEY, CDR2 SMNVEV (reference sequence). CDR3 protein: CASSLSFPVSENTIYF. CDR3 sequence (DNA): TGTGCCAGCAGTTTATCGTTCCCGGTTTCTGAAAACACCATATATTTT.

V and J are TRBV24-1 and TRBJ2-5, with 7 bases fitting TRBD1. V was pared by 7 bases and J by 4 bases, with 5 bases of the junction left unmatched. CDR3 length: 13 amino acids. The germline CDR1 and CDR2 sequences are KGHDR and SFDVKD. CDR3 coding DNA: TGTGCCACCAGAGAAGGGGGCGCAGAGACCCAGTACTTC. This encodes CATREGGAETQYF.

This clone has a single count. The rearrangement uses TRBV9 and TRBJ1-3, with TRBD1 as a possible D gene (5 bases). The V gene lost 3 bases and the J gene lost 0 bases, with 10 bases spanning the gap. Germline V lookup: CDR1 SGDLS, CDR2 YYNGEE. This CDR3 has 15 amino acids. The CDR3 protein is CASSAGKSSGNTIYF. The CDR3 coding sequence is TGTGCCAGCAGCGCAGGGAAGAGCTCTGGAAACACCATATATTTT.

This sequence joins TRBV5-6 and TRBJ2-5; D unclear. V lost 1 base and J lost 1, with 11 bases in between. Germline loops: CDR1 SGHDT, CDR2 YYEEEE. The CDR3 consists of 15 residues. The CDR3 DNA follows: TGTGCCAGCAGCTTGCCCCAGGCCGGCCAAGAGACCCAGTACTTC. Its translation: CASSLPQAGQETQYF. The whole variable domain, remainder taken from reference TRBV5-6 and TRBJ2-5, is DAGVTQSPTHLIKTRGQQVTLRCSPKSGHDTVSWYQQALGQGPQFIFQYYEEEERQRGNFPDRFSGHQFPNYSSELNVNALLLGDSALYLCASSLPQAGQETQYFGPGTRLLVL.

CDR3 DNA sequence: TGTGCCAGCGAAAGGACAGTTAGCTCCTACAATGAGCAGTTCTTC. Its protein product is CASERTVSSYNEQFF. This chain joins TRBV6-6 and TRBJ2-1, with D perhaps TRBD1 (6 bases). V lost 8 bases, J lost 0 bases, and 14 bases lay in between. The CDR3 length is 15 residues. The V gene's germline CDR1 is MNHNY and CDR2 SVGAGI (reference sequence).

V usage is TRBV11-2 and J usage is TRBJ1-1; no clear D gene. CDR1 and CDR2 from the germline V gene are SGHAT and FQNNGV. The CDR3 sequence is 11 residues long. V lost 5 bases and J lost 11, with 12 bases in between. CDR3 loop: CASSMIEEAFF. CDR3 DNA: TGTGCCAGCAGCATGATAGAGGAGGCTTTCTTT.

V gene TRBV6-4 combines with J gene TRBJ1-5; perhaps TRBD1 as D (6 bases). Germline V lookup: CDR1 MRHNA, CDR2 SNTAGT. The CDR3 has 14 residues. Between the trimmed V and J ends, which lost 6 bases and 3 bases, there was a span of 12 bases. CDR3 bases: TGTGCCAGCAGCATGACAGGCTCCAATCAGCCCCAGCATTTT. Its protein product is CASSMTGSNQPQHF.

The chain combines TRBV19 with TRBJ1-5; 10 nucleotides align to TRBD1. Germline lookup yields CDR1 LNHDA and CDR2 SQIVND (reference sequence). CDR3 length equals 15 residues. The ends lost 7 bases at V and 4 bases at J; junction bases unmatched: 7. In DNA, the CDR3 is TGTGCCAGTACTCCCGGACAGGGGGGTAATCAGCCCCAGCATTTT. Residues: CASTPGQGGNQPQHF.

V usage is TRBV11-2 and J usage is TRBJ1-2; 9 nucleotides align to TRBD1. The V segment lost 5 bases and the J segment 4 bases; nucleotides outside the gene matches: 8. The length of the CDR3 is 15 residues. Germline lookup yields CDR1 SGHAT and CDR2 FQNNGV. CDR3 bases: TGTGCCAGCAGCCGAGGGACAGGGCAGGGCTATGGCTACACCTTC. It translates to CASSRGTGQGYGYTF.

This clone was observed once. The genes are TRBV15 and TRBJ2-5; TRBD1 agrees at 12 bases. CDR1 is LNHNV and CDR2 is YYDKDF in the germline V gene (reference sequence). CDR3 length equals 15 residues. After removal of 3 bases from V and 7 bases from J, the junction contained 6 bases not matched to a gene. Here the CDR3 DNA reads TGTGCCACCAGCAGCCGGGACAGGGGGCGCGGGACCCAGTACTTC. It codes for CATSSRDRGRGTQYF.

This clone appeared once. This chain connects TRBV7-9 to TRBJ1-1; D is ambiguous. Trimming stripped 0 bases from V and 9 bases from J, with 8 bases between. This CDR3 is built from 12 residues. Germline values: CDR1 SEHNR, CDR2 FQNEAQ (reference sequence). CDR3 sequence: CASSLADWKAFF. The CDR3 nucleotides read TGTGCCAGCAGCTTAGCGGACTGGAAAGCTTTCTTT.

This rearrangement joins TRBV28 to TRBJ1-5; D perhaps matches TRBD1 (5 bases). The length of the CDR3 is 14 residues. V lost 7 bases and J 3 bases, leaving 13 bases between the germline ends. Per germline, CDR1 MDHEN and CDR2 SYDVKM. DNA for the CDR3: TGTGCCAGCACCGCGACAGTTACCAATCAGCCCCAGCATTTT. Amino acids: CASTATVTNQPQHF.

The CDR3 region has the DNA TGTGCCAGCAGCCTCGCAGGGGGGAACACTGAAGCTTTCTTT. Amino acid sequence: CASSLAGGNTEAFF. The chain combines TRBV3-1 (or the pseudogene TRBV3-2) with TRBJ1-1; 7 bases line up with TRBD1. With V trimmed by 4 bases and J by 1 base, 3 bases remained unmatched. CDR1 LGHDT and CDR2 YNNKEL come from the germline V gene (reference sequence). The length of the CDR3 is 14 residues.

This clone appeared a single time. Relative to the germline gene, one junction end is altered; a read error may explain this. In DNA, the CDR3 is TGTGCCAGTAGTCCGTTGACAGGGAACGCTGAAGCTTTCTTT. It yields the protein CASSPLTGNAEAFF. This chain links TRBV19 with TRBJ1-1; 7 bases align to TRBD1. The CDR3 has 14 amino acids. Germline CDR1 is LNHDA and CDR2 is SQIVND (reference sequence).

The rearrangement joins TRBV19 to TRBJ2-3, with D perhaps TRBD2 (6 bases). Trimming left V 9 bases short and J 3 bases short, with 10 bases between. CDR1 LNHDA and CDR2 SQIVND come from the germline V gene (reference sequence). The CDR3 is 12 residues long. The CDR3 is CASAAGTDTQYF. The CDR3 DNA is TGTGCCAGCGCTGCGGGGACAGATACGCAGTATTTT. The full variable domain, rest sourced from reference TRBV19 and TRBJ2-3, is DGGITQSPKYLFRKEGQNVTLSCEQNLNHDAMYWYRQDPGQGLRLIYYSQIVNDFQKGDIAEGYSVSREKKESFPLTVTSAQKNPTAFYLCASAAGTDTQYFGPGTRLTVL.

There are a few counts of this clone. The J gene is TRBJ1-4, the V gene TRBV3-1 (or the pseudogene TRBV3-2), with D maybe TRBD1 (5 bases). The CDR3 spans 14 residues. Germline V lookup: CDR1 LGHDT, CDR2 YNNKEL (reference sequence). Trimming removed 2 bases at V and 7 bases at J, with 11 bases between. The CDR3 region has the DNA TGTGCCAGCAGCCAATGGGACGGGAGTGAAAAACTGTTTTTT. This encodes CASSQWDGSEKLFF.

The rearrangement links TRBV5-1 to TRBJ2-3, with 7 bases fitting TRBD1. The trim removed 3 bases at V and 2 bases at J, leaving 6 bases unmatched. The germline CDR1 and CDR2 sequences are SGHRS and YFSETQ. The CDR3 runs to 15 residues. The CDR3: CASSYGDSHTDTQYF. DNA for the CDR3: TGCGCCAGCAGCTACGGGGACAGCCACACAGATACGCAGTATTTT. Supplemented by reference TRBV5-1 and TRBJ2-3, the full variable domain reads KAGVTQTPRYLIKTRGQQVTLSCSPISGHRSVSWYQQTPGQGLQFLFEYFSETQRNKGNFPGRFSGRQFSNSRSEMNVSTLELGDSALYLCASSYGDSHTDTQYFGPGTRLTVL.

The V and J genes are TRBV19 and TRBJ1-1, with 8 bases fitting TRBD1. Germline V gene data show CDR1 as LNHDA and CDR2 as SQIVND (reference sequence). V shed 5 bases and J 5 bases; nucleotides not matched to a gene: 10. The CDR3 runs to 15 residues. CDR3 nucleotide sequence: TGTGCCAGTAGTTTGACAGGGGCTACGGCTACTGAAGCTTTCTTT. Residues: CASSLTGATATEAFF.

The chain couples TRBV5-1 to TRBJ2-3; D might be TRBD2 (5 bases). Between the trimmed V and J ends, which lost 1 base and 2 bases, there was a span of 11 bases. Germline loops: CDR1 SGHRS, CDR2 YFSETQ. This CDR3 has 15 amino acids. CDR3 residues: CASSLNGRATDTQYF. Written as DNA, the CDR3 is TGCGCCAGCAGCTTGAACGGGCGGGCCACAGATACGCAGTATTTT.

This chain uses TRBV15 with TRBJ2-5; D might be TRBD2 (6 bases). This CDR3 contains 18 residues. Trimming removed 0 bases from V and 0 bases from J, with 17 bases in between. Germline CDR1 and CDR2: LNHNV and YYDKDF (reference sequence). The DNA for the CDR3 is TGTGCCACCAGCAGAGATAAGAGCAGCGGGCCGTACCAAGAGACCCAGTACTTC. The encoded protein is CATSRDKSSGPYQETQYF.

This clone has only one observation. This chain links TRBV6-5 with TRBJ2-7, with 7 bases fitting TRBD1. Germline trimming cut 8 bases from V and 4 bases from J; bases unmatched to any gene: 8. Per the germline V gene, CDR1 is MNHEY and CDR2 is SVGAGI. This CDR3 spans 13 amino acids. The CDR3 reads CASGRDSYYEQYF. CDR3 DNA sequence: TGTGCCAGCGGCAGGGACAGCTATTACGAGCAGTACTTC.

The chain carries TRBV10-1 and TRBJ2-2; a weak D match, TRBD1 (5 bases). Trimming removed 3 bases from V and 7 bases from J, with 9 bases in between. The germline CDR1 and CDR2 sequences are WNHNN and SYGVQD (reference sequence). CDR3 size: 13 residues. The CDR3 region has the DNA TGCGCCAGCAGTGACCAGGGCATCGGGGAGCTGTTTTTT. Its protein product is CASSDQGIGELFF.

The chain employs TRBV11-2 and TRBJ1-2; D is undetermined. The germline V and J ends were trimmed by 0 bases and 3 bases, with 11 bases remaining between them. From germline, CDR1 is SGHAT and CDR2 FQNNGV. This CDR3 region has 15 residues. CDR3 in DNA: TGTGCCAGCAGCTTAGATCTCGGACTTCACTATGGCTACACCTTC. Translating gives CASSLDLGLHYGYTF.

This clone was found once. The rearrangement links TRBV9 to TRBJ1-6, with a possible D match to TRBD1 (5 bases). This CDR3 spans 16 amino acids. Germline V gene data show CDR1 as SGDLS and CDR2 as YYNGEE. The V end lost 4 bases, the J end lost 3 bases, and 14 bases lay between the germline ends. The CDR3 is CASSLGLGGYNSPLHF. The CDR3 DNA sequence: TGTGCCAGCAGCCTAGGATTGGGGGGCTATAATTCACCCCTCCACTTT.

DNA for the CDR3: TGTGCCTGGAGTAAGGGGGTAGGCTACACCTTC. Its translation is CAWSKGVGYTF. The genes are TRBV30 and TRBJ1-2, with D perhaps TRBD1 (6 bases). Germline V lookup: CDR1 GTSNPN, CDR2 SVGIG (reference sequence). Trimming left V 2 bases short and J 8 bases short, with 9 bases between. The CDR3 consists of 11 residues.